Listed below are T cell receptor beta chains from one sample, sequenced in a study of cytomegalovirus exposure and HLA in healthy donors. Clones were read by immunoSEQ multiplex PCR, and TCRdb kept only the in-frame ones, dropping some. The data contain more than 140,000 clones, approximately 79% of them singletons. Sample: PBMCs. These receptors all come from a male donor in good health and CMV-seronegative. Both conserved end residues are part of each CDR3. D genes are given only for firm matches. Some rows have no size entry. The others give once, few or many, or a class for an expanded clone.

TRBV11-2	-	13	-	TRBJ1-1	TGTGCCAGCACCCCCCGGGGGGGCACTGAAGCTTTCTTT	CASTPRGGTEAFF
TRBV30	TRBD1	15	-	TRBJ1-4	TGTGCCTGGAGTCCCGGACAGGCGACTAATGAAAAACTGTTTTTT	CAWSPGQATNEKLFF
TRBV6-6	TRBD1	14	-	TRBJ1-1	TGTGCCAGCAGTGACAGGGCTACGGACACTGAAGCTTTCTTT	CASSDRATDTEAFF
TRBV11-2	-	13	-	TRBJ2-5	TGTGCCAGCAGCCGCGGCAGTGGGGAGACCCAGTACTTC	CASSRGSGETQYF
TRBV4-3	TRBD2	15	-	TRBJ2-1	TGCGCCAGCAGCCCCGGACTAGCGGGGGCCAATGAGCAGTTCTTC	CASSPGLAGANEQFF
TRBV19	TRBD1	15	-	TRBJ2-7	TGTGCCAGTAGCCGGATAGGTGGGACAGGGAACGAGCAGTACTTC	CASSRIGGTGNEQYF
TRBV19	-	15	once	TRBJ2-7	TGTGCCAGTAGTATAGGAGACGGGGGATCCTACGAGCAGTACTTC	CASSIGDGGSYEQYF
TRBV19	TRBD1	13	once	TRBJ1-4	TGTGCCAGTAATAGACAGGGCAATGAAAAACTGTTTTTT	CASNRQGNEKLFF
TRBV7-9	TRBD2	16	-	TRBJ2-1	TGTGCCAGCAGCCTCAAAACCGGGACTAGGGTATATGAGCAGTTCTTC	CASSLKTGTRVYEQFF
TRBV27	-	15	few	TRBJ2-7	TGTGCCAGCAGTCGAACCGGGGGGCCGGGCTACGAGCAGTACTTC	CASSRTGGPGYEQYF
TRBV30	TRBD1	14	-	TRBJ2-1	TGTGCCTGGAGAGGGACAGGGTCATACAATGAGCAGTTCTTC	CAWRGTGSYNEQFF
TRBV7-6	TRBD2	19	-	TRBJ2-6	TGTGCCAGCAGCGCCATACTAGCGGGCCGTTTCTCTGGGGCCAACGTCCTGACTTTC	CASSAILAGRFSGANVLTF
TRBV6-5	-	11	-	TRBJ1-1	TGTGCCAGCAGTTACAGCGGGAAAGCTTTCTTT	CASSYSGKAFF
TRBV5-5	-	18	-	TRBJ2-2	TGTGCCAGCAGCTTCGGTTTATCGGGGGGCGCAAGTGTCGGGGAGCTGTTTTTT	CASSFGLSGGASVGELFF